The clone carrying this TCR beta chain has ten or more counts. The antigen remains undetermined. The sample belongs to a study of early T cells in non-severe SARS-CoV-2 infection. Study summary: Investigators sequenced bulk RNA drawn from unsorted whole blood, and chains remained unpaired. Regarding the study as a whole: The study's VDJdb matching favored anti-spike CD8 responses and missed private and CD4 specificities.

Trimming shortened V by 0 bases and J by 0 bases, and 12 bases separated the two germline ends. Germline loops: CDR1 MNHEY, CDR2 SVGAGI. The CDR3 has 17 residues. Individual cDNA molecules received unique molecular identifiers. TCRdb processed the 5' RACE reads anew with MiXCR; each CDR3 protein has one entry. Seen here are about 64,000 distinct CDR3 sequences, approximately 8.8% observed once, and the top ten hold around 15%. Sequencing used whole blood, obtained at baseline. The chain uses TRBV6-5 and TRBJ1-5; D is unclear. The origin of this receptor is an adult who was a healthcare worker with PCR-confirmed SARS-CoV-2 infection or an uninfected control (not recorded which). The CDR3 DNA sequence: TGTGCCAGCAGTTACTCGATGTCCGGAAATAGCAATCAGCCCCAGCATTTT. The encoded protein is CASSYSMSGNSNQPQHF.